The clone carrying this T cell receptor (beta chain) has at least ten counts. Its antigen is not known. At one of its ends the junction is not consistent with the germline gene, which may arise from a read error. This sample stems from a study of human T cells and chemical hapten exposure. Notes on the study in general: With DPC sensitization, TCRs exceeding 1 in 1000 frequency showed no change.

The germline CDR1 and CDR2 sequences are SSHAT and FNYEAQ (reference sequence). This CDR3 has 9 residues. A single record per CDR3 protein comes from TCRdb applying MiXCR to the RACE reads. The data show roughly 380,000 distinct CDR3 sequences, with 4% to 6% seen just once and roughly 2.6% held by the top ten. Documented time point: pre-sensitization, week 0. Described treatment: therapeutic diphenylcyclopropenone sensitization with weekly scalp DPC. The chain employs TRBV7-7 and TRBJ2-7; D remains unclear. The receptor was isolated from a woman aged 50 to 65 with alopecia areata. Some clones in this sample may be carry-over from other donors' samples. Here the sequenced sample was whole blood, taken in connection with sensitization to the hapten diphenylcyclopropenone (DPC). This CDR3 reads CASSPPLDF. In DNA form, the CDR3 reads TGTGCCAGCAGCCCCCCCCTTGACTTC.